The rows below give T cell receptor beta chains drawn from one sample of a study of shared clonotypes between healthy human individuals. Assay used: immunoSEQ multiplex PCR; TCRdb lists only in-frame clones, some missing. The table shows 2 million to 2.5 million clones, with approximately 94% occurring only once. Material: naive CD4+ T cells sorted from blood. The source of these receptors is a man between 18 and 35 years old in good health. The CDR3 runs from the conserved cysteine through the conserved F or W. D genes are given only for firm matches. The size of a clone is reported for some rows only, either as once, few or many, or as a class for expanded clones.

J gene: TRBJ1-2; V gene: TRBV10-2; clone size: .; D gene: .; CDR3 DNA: TGCGCCAGCAGTGAACAGAACTATGGCTACACCTTC; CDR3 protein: CASSEQNYGYTF
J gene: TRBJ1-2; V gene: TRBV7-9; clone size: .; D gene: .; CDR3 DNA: TGTGCCAGCAGCTTAGAGTCGGGGAACTATGGCTACACCTTC; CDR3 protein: CASSLESGNYGYTF
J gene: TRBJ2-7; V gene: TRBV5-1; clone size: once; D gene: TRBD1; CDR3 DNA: TGCGCCAGCAGCTTGGTGGGGACAGGGAGCTACGAGCAGTACTTC; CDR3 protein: CASSLVGTGSYEQYF
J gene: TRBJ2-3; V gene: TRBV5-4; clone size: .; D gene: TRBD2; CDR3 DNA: TGTGCCAGCAGCTATAGCGGGGGGGGCACAGATACGCAGTATTTT; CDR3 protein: CASSYSGGGTDTQYF
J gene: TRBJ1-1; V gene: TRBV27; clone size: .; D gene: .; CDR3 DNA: TGTGCCAGCAGTAGAACGAACGGTGAAGCTTTCTTT; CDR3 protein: CASSRTNGEAFF
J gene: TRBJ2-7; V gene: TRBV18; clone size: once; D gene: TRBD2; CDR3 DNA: TGTGCCAGCTCACAGGGACTAGCGGGAGTCTACGAGCAGTACTTC; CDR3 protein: CASSQGLAGVYEQYF
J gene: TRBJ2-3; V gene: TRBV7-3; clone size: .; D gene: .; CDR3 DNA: TGTGCCAGCAGCTTAGAGGGCAGCACAGATACGCAGTATTTT; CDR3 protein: CASSLEGSTDTQYF
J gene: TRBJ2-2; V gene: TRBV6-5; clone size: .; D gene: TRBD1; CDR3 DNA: TGTGCCAGCAGCTGGACAGGTGGTGGGACCGGGGAGCTGTTTTTT; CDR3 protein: CASSWTGGGTGELFF
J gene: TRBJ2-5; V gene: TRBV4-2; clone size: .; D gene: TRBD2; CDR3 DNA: TGTGCCAGCAGCCAAGACTCGACTAGCGGGGGGTCAGAGACCCAGTACTTC; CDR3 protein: CASSQDSTSGGSETQYF
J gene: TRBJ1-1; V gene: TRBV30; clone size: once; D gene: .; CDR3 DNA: TGTGCCTGGAGTCGTCAGGGAGGTGATTTTAGGAACACTGAAGCTTTCTTT; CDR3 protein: CAWSRQGGDFRNTEAFF
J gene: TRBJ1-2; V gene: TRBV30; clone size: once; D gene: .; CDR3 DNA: TGTGCCTGGAGGCCCCCCCCTTATGGCTACACCTTC; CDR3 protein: CAWRPPPYGYTF
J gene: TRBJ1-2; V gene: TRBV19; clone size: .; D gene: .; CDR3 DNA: TGTGCCAGTAGTATTCGTCTCCCGGAGGGCTACACCTTC; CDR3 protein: CASSIRLPEGYTF
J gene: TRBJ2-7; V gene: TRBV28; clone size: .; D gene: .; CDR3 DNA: TGTGCCAGCAGTCCCCCCACCGAGCAGTACTTC; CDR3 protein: CASSPPTEQYF
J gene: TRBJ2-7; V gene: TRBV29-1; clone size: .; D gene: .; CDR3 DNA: TGCAGCGTTGTTAATGGGGAGAGGGGCTACGAGCAGTACTTC; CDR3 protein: CSVVNGERGYEQYF
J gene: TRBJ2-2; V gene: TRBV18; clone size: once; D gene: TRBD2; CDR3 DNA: TGTGCCAGCTCACCACCGGCTAGCGGGGGCACCGTCACCGGGGAGCTGTTTTTT; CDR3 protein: CASSPPASGGTVTGELFF
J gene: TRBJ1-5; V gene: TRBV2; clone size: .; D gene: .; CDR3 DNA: TGTGCCAGCAGTCCCGGGTCCCTGAGCAATCAGCCCCAGCATTTT; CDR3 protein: CASSPGSLSNQPQHF
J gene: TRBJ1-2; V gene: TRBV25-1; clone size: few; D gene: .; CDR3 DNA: TGTGCCAGCACCGAGGGGGGCGGCTATGGCTACACCTTC; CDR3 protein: CASTEGGGYGYTF
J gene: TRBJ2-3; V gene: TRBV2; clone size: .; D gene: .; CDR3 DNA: TGTGCCAGCAGAGAGGGACGGAGCACAGATACGCAGTATTTT; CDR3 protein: CASREGRSTDTQYF
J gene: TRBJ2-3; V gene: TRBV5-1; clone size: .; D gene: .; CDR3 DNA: TGCGCCAGCAGCCTGGGGTCTAGCGACACAGATACGCAGTATTTT; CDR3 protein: CASSLGSSDTDTQYF
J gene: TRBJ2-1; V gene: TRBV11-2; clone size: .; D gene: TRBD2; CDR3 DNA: TGTGCCAGCAGCTTATTGGGACTAGCGGGGGGGAGCTCCTACAATGAGCAGTTCTTC; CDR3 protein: CASSLLGLAGGSSYNEQFF
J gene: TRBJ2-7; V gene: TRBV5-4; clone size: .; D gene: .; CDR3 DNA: TGTGCCAGCAGCTTGGTCAATAATTACGAGCAGTACTTC; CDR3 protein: CASSLVNNYEQYF
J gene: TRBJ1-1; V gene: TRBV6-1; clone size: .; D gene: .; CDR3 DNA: TGTGCCAGCAACTGGAGTGGGGTCACTGAAGCTTTCTTT; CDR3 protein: CASNWSGVTEAFF
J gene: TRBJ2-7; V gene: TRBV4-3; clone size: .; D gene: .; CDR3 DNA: TGCGCCAGCAGCCAAGATCCGGGGGCCTACGAGCAGTACTTC; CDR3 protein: CASSQDPGAYEQYF
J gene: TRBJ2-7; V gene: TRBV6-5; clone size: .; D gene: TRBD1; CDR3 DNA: TGTGCCAGCAGGAGGGACAGGATCCACGAGCAGTACTTC; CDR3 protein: CASRRDRIHEQYF
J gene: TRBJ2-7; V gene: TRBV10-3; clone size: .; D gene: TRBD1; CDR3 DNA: TGTGCCATCAGTGACCTGGACAGGGGATCATACGAGCAGTACTTC; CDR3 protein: CAISDLDRGSYEQYF
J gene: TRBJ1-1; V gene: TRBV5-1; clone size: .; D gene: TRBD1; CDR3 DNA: TGCGCCAGCAGCTCACAGGGGGCATCGAACACTGAAGCTTTCTTT; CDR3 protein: CASSSQGASNTEAFF
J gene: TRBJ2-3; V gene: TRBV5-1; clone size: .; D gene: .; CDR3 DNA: TGCGCCAGCAGTTCCCACGGGCCAGCCACAGATACGCAGTATTTT; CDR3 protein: CASSSHGPATDTQYF
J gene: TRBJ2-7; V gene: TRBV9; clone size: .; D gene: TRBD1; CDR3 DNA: TGTGCCAGCAGCCCAGATTGGGGACAGGGAGGCGAGCAGTACTTC; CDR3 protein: CASSPDWGQGGEQYF
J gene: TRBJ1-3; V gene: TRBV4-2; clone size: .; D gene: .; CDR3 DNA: TGTGCCAGCAGCCAAGATCGGACGGTTGGAAACACCATATATTTT; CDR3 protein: CASSQDRTVGNTIYF
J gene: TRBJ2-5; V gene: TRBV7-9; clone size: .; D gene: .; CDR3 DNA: TGTGCCAGCAGCTTAGGGGCAGTTCTCCAAGAGACCCAGTACTTC; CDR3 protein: CASSLGAVLQETQYF
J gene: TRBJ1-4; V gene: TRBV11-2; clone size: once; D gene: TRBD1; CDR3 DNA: TGTGCCAGCAGCTTCACAGGGGGAAATGAAAAACTGTTTTTT; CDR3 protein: CASSFTGGNEKLFF
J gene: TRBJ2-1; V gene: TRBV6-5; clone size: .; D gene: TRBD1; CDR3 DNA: TGTGCCAGCAGTCATGGGACAGGGGGAAATGAGCAGTTCTTC; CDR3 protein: CASSHGTGGNEQFF
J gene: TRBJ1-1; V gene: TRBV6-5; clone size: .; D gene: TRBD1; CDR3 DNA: TGTGCCAGCAGCTCAGACAGGGGGGAGGCTTTCTTT; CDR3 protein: CASSSDRGEAFF
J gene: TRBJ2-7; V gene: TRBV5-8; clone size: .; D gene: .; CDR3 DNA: TGTGCCAGCAGTAGAGGCAGGGCCTCCTACGAGCAGTACTTC; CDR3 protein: CASSRGRASYEQYF
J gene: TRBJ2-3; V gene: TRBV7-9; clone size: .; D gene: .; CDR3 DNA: TGTGCCAGCGGGGGCACAGATACGCAGTATTTT; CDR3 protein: CASGGTDTQYF
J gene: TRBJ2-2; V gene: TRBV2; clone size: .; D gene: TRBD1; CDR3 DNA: TGTGCCAGCAGGGAGACAGGGGTCACCGGGGAGCTGTTTTTT; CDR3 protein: CASRETGVTGELFF
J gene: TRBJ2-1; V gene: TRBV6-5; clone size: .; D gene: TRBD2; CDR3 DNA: TGTGCCAGCAGTGCGAGCGGGGGTCCCTACAATGAGCAGTTCTTC; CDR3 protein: CASSASGGPYNEQFF
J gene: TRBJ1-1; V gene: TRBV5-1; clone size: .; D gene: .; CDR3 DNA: TGCGCCAGCAGCTTACAAGTACAGGGAAACACTGAAGCTTTCTTT; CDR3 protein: CASSLQVQGNTEAFF
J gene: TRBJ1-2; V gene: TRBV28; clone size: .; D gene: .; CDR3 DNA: TGTGCCAGCAATCAGGGGACCATCTATGGCTACACCTTC; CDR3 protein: CASNQGTIYGYTF
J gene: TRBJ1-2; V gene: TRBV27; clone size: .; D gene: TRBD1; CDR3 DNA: TGTGCCAGCAGTTCCGAGACAGGGAGCTATGGCTACACCTTC; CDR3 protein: CASSSETGSYGYTF